This is a list of T cell receptor beta chains from one sample in a study of T cell responses to AZD1222 COVID-19 vaccine. Profiling relied on immunoSEQ multiplex PCR, and the TCRdb table lists in-frame clones only, not all of them. Of approximately 270,000 clones in the sample, 94% were seen once. This specimen was peripheral blood, taken 28 days after the second AZD1222 dose. These receptors originate from an adult who received the AZD1222 COVID-19 vaccine. CDR3s include the opening cysteine and the closing phenylalanine or tryptophan.

V | CDR3
TRBV2 | CASSTQGGLNTEAFF
TRBV3-1/TRBV3-2 | CASSQVVGNEKLFF
TRBV5-1 | CASSTTGTDTQYF
TRBV28 | CASIGQKIYEQYF
TRBV24-1 | CATSDSGARGYTF
TRBV28 | CASTPPGIQPQHF
TRBV18 | CASSPPGRGGYGYTF
TRBV19 | CASSIGSSSGDEQFF
TRBV19 | CASSGTASTETQYF
TRBV3-1/TRBV3-2 | CASSQRGADTGELFF
TRBV9 | CASSVAGGREKLFF
TRBV2 | CASSETDSYEQYF
TRBV25-1 | CASSEYKYGEQYF
TRBV11-1 | CASSLRLAEGNEQFF
TRBV5-1 | CASSLGGVNTGELFF
TRBV15 | CATTGGPNTGELFF
TRBV5-1 | CASSSKGLTSLYSYNEQFF
TRBV2 | CASSGNTGELFF
TRBV29-1 | CSVAAGTGVDTQYF
TRBV6-2/TRBV6-3 | CASSHRYTQYF
TRBV7-6 | CASSPSTGTLYNEQFF
TRBV28 | CASSLAAGELFF
TRBV4-2 | CASGLQVSDTQYF
TRBV20-1 | CSASEGNSNQPQHF
TRBV6-5 | CASRPGTETTGELFF
TRBV19 | CASRASAGTEAFF
TRBV7-3 | CASSLSPLRDTGELFF
TRBV5-6 | CASSLRSSGSYEQYF
TRBV7-9 | CASSAGTGAAPLHF
TRBV5-5 | CASSSRGLAGGTNTGELFF
TRBV6-5 | CASSYSVQAPNYGYTF
TRBV19 | CASSIGGQGQPQHF
TRBV5-5 | CASSWGQGKQTQYF
TRBV6-5 | CASSSKLAKNIQYF
TRBV19 | CASSKWDRDYNEQFF
TRBV28 | CASSRGANSYNEQFF
TRBV28 | CASSSGQSTGELFF
TRBV28 | CASSPPRALSYEQYF
TRBV2 | CASGGQPGEKLFF
TRBV5-1 | CASSLAGDDEQYF
TRBV5-4 | CASSLGLAGESYEQYF
TRBV5-1 | CASSTTGLSGNTIYF
TRBV27 | CASSLETPSINEQFF
TRBV28 | CASSLGTANTGELFF
TRBV10-3 | CAISVGTDYEQYF
TRBV9 | CASSPRARQAKNIQYF
TRBV11-2 | CASGRLTARDEQYF
TRBV19 | CASSFGTGVRETQYF
TRBV18 | CASSYGQFITGELFF
TRBV6-5 | CASSTPVAPRAFF
TRBV19 | CASASSGRETQYF
TRBV9 | CASSPEVGNLAEKLFF
TRBV6-2/TRBV6-3 | CASSYLSGGLSYEQYF
TRBV9 | CASSPPIVGVYGYTF
TRBV10-3 | CAISPRDRETQYF
TRBV6-4 | CASSGGEGANVLTF
TRBV27 | CASSFTGNNEQFF